The clone carrying this TCR beta chain came up a few times. Its target is unknown. The CDR3 is 15 residues long. After removal of 5 bases from V and 3 bases from J, the junction contained 6 bases not matched to a gene. In germline, CDR1 is SGHTA, CDR2 FQGTGA. This entry is derived from a study of T cell repertoires in cytomegalovirus infection. Study information: Well-studied HLA-B-restricted CMV epitopes were used in the study alongside recently identified HLA-C-restricted ones. Both CMV infection and a matching HLA type were indicated by public TCR beta signatures. Points from the study as a whole: Dominating the ex vivo response were TCR beta clonotypes that were CMV-specific and HLA-C-restricted.

MiXCR, applied by TCRdb to the reads, yields one record per CDR3 protein. The sample has approximately 730,000 distinct CDR3 sequences; under 35% are singletons. The sequencing here drew on cultured CD8+ T cells from PBMCs, taken from culture after CMV antigen stimulation. V and J are TRBV7-3 and TRBJ2-1; TRBD2 agrees at 8 bases. The receptor was isolated from a human donor in good health (CMV status not recorded). Some clones in this sample may be carry-over from other donors' samples. The CDR3 loop is CASSRGGARYNEQFF. Here the CDR3 DNA reads TGTGCCAGCAGCCGGGGGGGAGCGCGCTACAATGAGCAGTTCTTC. Combining the CDR3 with reference TRBV7-3 and TRBJ2-1 gives the whole variable domain GAGVSQTPSNKVTEKGKYVELRCDPISGHTALYWYRQSLGQGPEFLIYFQGTGAADDSGLPNDRFFAVRPEGSVSTLKIQRTERGDSAVYLCASSRGGARYNEQFFGPGTRLTVL.